Listed below are T cell receptor beta chains from one sample, sequenced in a study of T-cell memory formation after mild COVID-19. In TCRdb, the 5' RACE reads were re-called with MiXCR into one record per CDR3 protein. The data hold 470,000 or so distinct CDR3 sequences, with roughly 18% observed a single time. What was sequenced was PBMCs or a T cell subset sorted from them (not recorded which). These receptors all come from an adult woman who had mild COVID-19 (a few samples of this study predate the infection). Cell type and time point are not known. CDR3s include the opening cysteine and the closing phenylalanine or tryptophan. Fields, in order: D gene, CDR3 length, clone size, V gene, J gene, CDR3 DNA, CDR3 protein. A D gene is named only where the DNA matches it firmly. The size entry is marked missing in some rows and otherwise reads once, few, many or a size class.

D: TRBD1; length: 18; size: -; V: TRBV12-3/TRBV12-4; J: TRBJ1-1; DNA: TGTGCCAGCAGTTTAGCGAAGGGGGCTAAAGGGGTGAACACTGAAGCTTTCTTT; CDR3: CASSLAKGAKGVNTEAFF
D: -; length: 14; size: -; V: TRBV5-1; J: TRBJ2-1; DNA: TGCGCCAGCAGCTCCCTAGAGCGGGACAATGAGCAGTTCTTC; CDR3: CASSSLERDNEQFF
D: TRBD1; length: 15; size: -; V: TRBV24-1; J: TRBJ2-2; DNA: TGTGCCACCAGCCGGGACAGGGGAACAGCCGGGGAGCTGTTTTTT; CDR3: CATSRDRGTAGELFF
D: -; length: 13; size: -; V: TRBV3-1; J: TRBJ1-2; DNA: TGTGCCAGCAGCCTAAGCTATCGGGATGGCTACACCTTC; CDR3: CASSLSYRDGYTF
D: TRBD1; length: 15; size: -; V: TRBV12-3/TRBV12-4; J: TRBJ1-5; DNA: TGTGCCAGCAGTTTGGGGGACAGGGGGATACAGCCCCAGCATTTT; CDR3: CASSLGDRGIQPQHF
D: TRBD1; length: 16; size: few; V: TRBV27; J: TRBJ2-7; DNA: TGTGCCAGCAGAAGCGGCCCGGGACAGGGGTTCGTCGAGCAGTACTTC; CDR3: CASRSGPGQGFVEQYF
D: TRBD2; length: 15; size: few; V: TRBV12-3/TRBV12-4; J: TRBJ2-3; DNA: TGTGCCAGCAGGAGGACTAGCGGGGGACCAGATACGCAGTATTTT; CDR3: CASRRTSGGPDTQYF
D: -; length: 13; size: many; V: TRBV12-3/TRBV12-4; J: TRBJ1-1; DNA: TGTGCCAGCAGCTCGACAGGGAACACTGAAGCTTTCTTT; CDR3: CASSSTGNTEAFF
D: -; length: 15; size: -; V: TRBV9; J: TRBJ2-3; DNA: TGTGCCAGCAGCGTAGGGGATATTTCGGCAGATACGCAGTATTTT; CDR3: CASSVGDISADTQYF
D: -; length: 14; size: -; V: TRBV7-2; J: TRBJ2-1; DNA: TGTGCCAGCAGCCACCTGCCGACGTACAATGAGCAGTTCTTC; CDR3: CASSHLPTYNEQFF
D: -; length: 15; size: few; V: TRBV5-1; J: TRBJ1-1; DNA: TGCGCCAGCAGCTTGGAAGGGGTCCCTTACACTGAAGCTTTCTTT; CDR3: CASSLEGVPYTEAFF
D: -; length: 15; size: -; V: TRBV7-9; J: TRBJ2-1; DNA: TGTGCCAGCAGACAGACAGGAAACGCCTACAATGAGCAGTTCTTC; CDR3: CASRQTGNAYNEQFF
D: TRBD2; length: 16; size: few; V: TRBV7-9; J: TRBJ2-1; DNA: TGTGCCAGCAGCTTATGGATAGAGCGGGAGATGGATGAGCAGTTCTTC; CDR3: CASSLWIEREMDEQFF
D: -; length: 19; size: -; V: TRBV6-2/TRBV6-3; J: TRBJ2-6; DNA: TGTGCCAGCAGTTACTTACTGGGGGCAGGACCCACTGGGGCCAACGTCCTGACTTTC; CDR3: CASSYLLGAGPTGANVLTF
D: TRBD1; length: 15; size: -; V: TRBV6-6; J: TRBJ1-2; DNA: TGCGCCAGCAGTTTTATCCAGGGGGGACTTTCGGGCTACACCTTC; CDR3: CASSFIQGGLSGYTF
D: -; length: 11; size: few; V: TRBV27; J: TRBJ1-2; DNA: TGTGCCAGTGGTAGGGTGGGTGGCTACACCTTC; CDR3: CASGRVGGYTF
D: -; length: 13; size: few; V: TRBV6-5; J: TRBJ2-1; DNA: TGTGCCAGCAGTCCCGGGACTCTGGATGAGCAGTTCTTC; CDR3: CASSPGTLDEQFF
D: TRBD1; length: 14; size: -; V: TRBV12-3/TRBV12-4; J: TRBJ1-5; DNA: TGTGCCAGCAGTCAACAGGGGGCAGCTCAGCCCCAGCATTTT; CDR3: CASSQQGAAQPQHF
D: -; length: 14; size: few; V: TRBV5-4; J: TRBJ1-6; DNA: TGTGCCAGCAGCTACCGGGCTCTGGGGTCACCCCTCCACTTT; CDR3: CASSYRALGSPLHF
D: -; length: 15; size: few; V: TRBV12-3/TRBV12-4; J: TRBJ1-2; DNA: TGTGCCAGCAGTTTTGGGCAGCCCACTAGATATGGCTACACCTTC; CDR3: CASSFGQPTRYGYTF
D: TRBD2; length: 15; size: few; V: TRBV7-6; J: TRBJ2-1; DNA: TGTGCCAGCAGCTTAGCGGGACTAGCGGACAATGAGCAGTTCTTC; CDR3: CASSLAGLADNEQFF
D: -; length: 14; size: few; V: TRBV20-1; J: TRBJ2-7; DNA: TGCAGTGCTAGATATGAACTAGCCTCTCCCGAGCAGTACTTC; CDR3: CSARYELASPEQYF
D: -; length: 15; size: -; V: TRBV25-1; J: TRBJ2-7; DNA: TGTGCCAGCAGTGAATTCGGAGGACTCAAGAAAGAGCAGTACTTC; CDR3: CASSEFGGLKKEQYF
D: TRBD1; length: 15; size: -; V: TRBV6-2/TRBV6-3; J: TRBJ1-5; DNA: TGTGCCAGCATTAAGGGGACAGGGAGAAATCAGCCCCAGCATTTT; CDR3: CASIKGTGRNQPQHF
D: -; length: 13; size: few; V: TRBV29-1; J: TRBJ2-2; DNA: TGCAGCGTTGAACTACGGAACACCGGGGAGCTGTTTTTT; CDR3: CSVELRNTGELFF
D: -; length: 16; size: few; V: TRBV27; J: TRBJ1-1; DNA: TGTGCCAGCAGTTTATCCCAGGGTCTAGGGGGCACTGAAGCTTTCTTT; CDR3: CASSLSQGLGGTEAFF
D: -; length: 16; size: few; V: TRBV7-2; J: TRBJ2-5; DNA: TGTGCCAGCAGCTTAAAGGGACGGAGCTTACAAGAGACCCAGTACTTC; CDR3: CASSLKGRSLQETQYF
D: -; length: 15; size: few; V: TRBV11-2; J: TRBJ1-1; DNA: TGTGCCAGCAGCCCGGCAGGGGACCTGAACACTGAAGCTTTCTTT; CDR3: CASSPAGDLNTEAFF
D: -; length: 16; size: few; V: TRBV5-6; J: TRBJ1-5; DNA: TGTGCCAGCAGCCGTTCCGGACTGATTAGCAATCAGCCCCAGCATTTT; CDR3: CASSRSGLISNQPQHF
D: TRBD1; length: 15; size: -; V: TRBV5-1; J: TRBJ2-1; DNA: TGCGCCAGCAGCTTGGGAGCAGGGGGCGCGGATGAGCAGTTCTTC; CDR3: CASSLGAGGADEQFF
D: -; length: 14; size: few; V: TRBV5-4; J: TRBJ1-1; DNA: TGTGCCAGCAGCGCCGGGGACAAATTGGCTGAAGCTTTCTTT; CDR3: CASSAGDKLAEAFF